This T cell receptor (beta chain) was observed in a study of cytomegalovirus exposure and HLA in healthy donors. Whole-study findings and limits: First-cohort TCR clusters tended to co-occur in the 130 or so validation repertoires, a later analysis found.

Assay used: immunoSEQ multiplex PCR; TCRdb lists only in-frame clones, some missing. The data show 150,000 or so clones, approximately 92% seen once. Comment on this clone: The antigen remains undetermined.

The germline V gene encodes CDR1 SGHNT and CDR2 YYREEE (reference sequence). V dropped 2 bases and J dropped 0 bases, with 8 bases sitting between them. The CDR3 has 14 amino acids. Sequenced input: PBMCs. The chain recombines TRBV5-4 with TRBJ1-1; unclear D gene. The clonotype was recovered from a young woman in good health and CMV-seropositive. The CDR3 nucleotides are TGTGCCAGCAGCTTCGCAGGCATGAACACTGAAGCTTTCTTT. Protein sequence: CASSFAGMNTEAFF.